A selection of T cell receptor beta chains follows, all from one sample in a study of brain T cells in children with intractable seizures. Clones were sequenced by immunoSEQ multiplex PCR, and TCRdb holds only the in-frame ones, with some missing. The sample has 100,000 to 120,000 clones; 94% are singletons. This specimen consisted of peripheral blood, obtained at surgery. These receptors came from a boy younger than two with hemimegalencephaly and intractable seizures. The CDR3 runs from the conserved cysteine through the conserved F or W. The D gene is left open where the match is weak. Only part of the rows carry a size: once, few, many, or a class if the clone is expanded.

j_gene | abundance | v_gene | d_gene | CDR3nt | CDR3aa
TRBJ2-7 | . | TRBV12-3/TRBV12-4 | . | TGTGCCAGCAGTTCTGACTTTAGGGGGGAGCAGTACTTC | CASSSDFRGEQYF
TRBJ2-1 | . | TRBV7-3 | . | TGTGCCAGCAGCCCCCGGGTCAACACCTACAATGAGCAGTTCTTC | CASSPRVNTYNEQFF
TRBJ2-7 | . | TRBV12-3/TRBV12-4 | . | TGTGCCAGCAGTCGGGGCAGACTTTACGAGCAGTACTTC | CASSRGRLYEQYF
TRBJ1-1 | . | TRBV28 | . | TGTGCCAGCAGTTTCCCCCATGAGACTGAAGCTTTCTTT | CASSFPHETEAFF
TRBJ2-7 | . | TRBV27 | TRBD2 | TGTGCCAGCAGTGACCTAGCGGGAGGTTACGAGCAGTACTTC | CASSDLAGGYEQYF
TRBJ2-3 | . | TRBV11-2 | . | TGTGCCAGCAGCTTAGTGGGCTACCTAACAGATACGCAGTATTTT | CASSLVGYLTDTQYF
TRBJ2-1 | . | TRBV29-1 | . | TGCAGCGTTGAAGGAAAGGACAGTTCCTACAATGAGCAGTTCTTC | CSVEGKDSSYNEQFF
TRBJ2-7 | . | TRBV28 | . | TGTGCCAGCAGTCCTCCGGAGGGCCACTACGAGCAGTACTTC | CASSPPEGHYEQYF
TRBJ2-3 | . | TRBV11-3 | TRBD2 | TGTGCCAGCAGCAGAGGGCGGCTAGCGGGGGACACAGATACGCAGTATTTT | CASSRGRLAGDTDTQYF
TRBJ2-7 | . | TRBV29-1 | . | TGCAGCGTTAGCGGGACACCTACCTACGAGCAGTACTTC | CSVSGTPTYEQYF
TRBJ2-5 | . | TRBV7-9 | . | TGTGCCAGCAGCGAACGACAGTACCAAGAGACCCAGTACTTC | CASSERQYQETQYF
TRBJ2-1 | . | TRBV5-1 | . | TGCGCCAGCAGCTTGGACGGGCGCTCCTACAATGAGCAGTTCTTC | CASSLDGRSYNEQFF
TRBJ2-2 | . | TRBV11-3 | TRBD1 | TGTGCCAGCAGCTCGGACAGGGCGGGGGGGGAGCTGTTTTTT | CASSSDRAGGELFF
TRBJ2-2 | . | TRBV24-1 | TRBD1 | TGTGCCACCAGTGATACTGGGACAGGGAACACCGGGGAGCTGTTTTTT | CATSDTGTGNTGELFF
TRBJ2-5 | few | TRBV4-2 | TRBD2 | TGTGCCAGCAGCCAAGACCGGACTAGCGTGGAGACCCAGTACTTC | CASSQDRTSVETQYF
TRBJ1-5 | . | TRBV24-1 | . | TGTGCCACCAGTGATTTTAGGACTGCTCAGCCCCAGCATTTT | CATSDFRTAQPQHF
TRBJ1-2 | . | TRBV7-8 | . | TGTGCCAGCAGCTTTGGGGGGGGATACGGCTACACCTTC | CASSFGGGYGYTF
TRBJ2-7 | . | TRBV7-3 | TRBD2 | TGTGCCAGCAGCTTACAAGCGGGAGGGCCAGGAGGGTACGAGCAGTACTTC | CASSLQAGGPGGYEQYF
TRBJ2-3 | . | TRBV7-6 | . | TGTGCCAGCAGCTCAACCCAGGGAAAGGTGACAGATACGCAGTATTTT | CASSSTQGKVTDTQYF
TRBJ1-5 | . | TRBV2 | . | TGTGCCAGCAGTGGGTCAGGGGTAGGTCAGCCCCAGCATTTT | CASSGSGVGQPQHF
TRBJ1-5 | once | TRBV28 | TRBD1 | TGTGCCAGCAGGGGGGGACAGGCACTCTATAGCAATCAGCCCCAGCATTTT | CASRGGQALYSNQPQHF
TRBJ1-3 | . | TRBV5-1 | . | TGCGCCAGCAGCTCCGGCGGTCAAGTCTCTGGAAACACCATATATTTT | CASSSGGQVSGNTIYF
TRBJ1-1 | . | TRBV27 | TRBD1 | TGTGCCACCCACCGGGGGGGACAGGGGGGAAAAGCTTTCTTT | CATHRGGQGGKAFF
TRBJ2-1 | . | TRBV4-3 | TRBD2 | TGCGCCAGCAGCCAAACTCTAGCGGGAACCCCCTACAATGAGCAGTTCTTC | CASSQTLAGTPYNEQFF
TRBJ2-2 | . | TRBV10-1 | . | TGCGCCAGCAGTGCTCTAATGAACACCGGGGAGCTGTTTTTT | CASSALMNTGELFF